The 9 T cell receptor beta chains below come from one sample, sequenced in a study of regulatory T cells in long-lasting Graves disease. Relying on iRepertoire HTBI primers and Arm-PCR of CDR3 regions, the team built TCR beta libraries. TCRdb redid the calling of the multiplex PCR reads with MiXCR, one entry per CDR3 protein. The sample carries fewer than 650,000 distinct CDR3 sequences, about 16% recorded once. As to time point: newly diagnosed GD, antithyroid drugs for less than 3 months. PBMC RNA was the source of the TCR library. Separately, the same data were catalogued under a study of T cells in Graves' hyperthyroidism and ophthalmopathy.

This sample comprised peripheral blood mononuclear cells (PBMCs), obtained at new diagnosis, from a patient treated with antithyroid drugs. These receptors all come from a man between 18 and 29 years old with Graves disease.

Note on this clonotype: This clone may be a read error of a much larger clone one base away. This chain links TRBV12-3 or TRBV12-4 with TRBJ2-3; 10 nucleotides match TRBD2. The DNA end favors TRBJ2-1, so the J call may be wrong. The CDR3 runs 14 residues. Here the CDR3 reads CTSSWGLAPNEQFF. CDR3 nucleotides: TGTACCAGCAGCTGGGGACTAGCGCCAAATGAGCAGTTCTTC.

This clonotype was seen ten or more times. The chain carries TRBV30 and TRBJ1-2; D gene uncertain. Trimming pared 3 bases from V and 2 bases from J, leaving 19 bases between. Germline values: CDR1 GTSNPN, CDR2 SVGIG (reference sequence). The CDR3 covers 16 residues. The CDR3 nucleotides are TGTGCCTGGAGAAACGGAGGCCTTTGGGGAAACTATGGCTACACCTTC. Protein product: CAWRNGGLWGNYGYTF.

In its sample, this clonotype was seen many times. The rearrangement uses TRBV30 and TRBJ2-7, with TRBD1 matching 7 bases. This CDR3 is 14 amino acids long. The V segment lost 7 bases and the J segment 0 bases; nucleotides outside the gene matches: 9. CDR1 is GTSNPN, CDR2 SVGIG, per germline (reference sequence). CDR3 sequence reads: CALEGQASSYEQYF. CDR3 coding DNA: TGTGCCTTGGAAGGACAGGCGAGCTCCTACGAGCAGTACTTC.

Many counts were recorded for this clonotype. This chain uses TRBV11-2 with TRBJ1-4; no clear D. The V gene's germline CDR1 is SGHAT and CDR2 FQNNGV. Trimming removed 1 base at V and 8 bases at J, with 14 bases between. This CDR3 region has 15 residues. The CDR3 DNA reads TGTGCCAGCAGCTTAGTCTGGGCCTCTTGGGAAAAACTGTTTTTT. Amino acids: CASSLVWASWEKLFF.

This clonotype was observed many times. The chain links TRBV6-5 to TRBJ1-1; tentative D call: TRBD1 (5 bases). Trimming stripped 1 base from V and 3 bases from J, with 12 bases between. The CDR3 spans 15 residues. CDR1 is MNHEY, CDR2 SVGAGI, per germline. CDR3 in amino acids: CASSYWAGMDTEAFF. The CDR3 DNA follows: TGTGCCAGCAGTTACTGGGCAGGGATGGACACTGAAGCTTTCTTT.

This clonotype was detected ten times or more. CDR3 bases: TGTGCCAGCAACAAAGGGGGCCCAGATACGCAGTATTTT. Protein: CASNKGGPDTQYF. The J gene is TRBJ2-3, the V gene TRBV28; 7 bases line up with TRBD1. The CDR3 is made up of 13 amino acids. Trimming removed 7 bases from V and 4 bases from J; junction bases left unmatched: 5. Germline CDR1 is MDHEN and CDR2 is SYDVKM.

The rearrangement links TRBV12-3 or TRBV12-4 to TRBJ1-1; maybe TRBD1 (5 bases). The CDR3 sequence is 18 residues long. Trimming pared 5 bases from V and 0 bases from J, leaving 22 bases between. The CDR3 reads CASSPRTGTTVLNTEAFF. Here the CDR3 DNA reads TGTGCCAGCAGTCCACGGACCGGGACTACGGTACTGAACACTGAAGCTTTCTTT.

This clonotype was seen more than once but under ten times. The J gene is TRBJ2-7, the V gene TRBV9; TRBD2 matches 13 bases. This CDR3 has 15 residues. CDR1 and CDR2 from the germline V gene are SGDLS and YYNGEE. V was pared by 0 bases and J by 5 bases, with 2 bases of the junction left unmatched. Here the CDR3 reads CASSVGLAGGHEQYF. The CDR3 DNA follows: TGTGCCAGCAGCGTAGGACTAGCGGGAGGCCACGAGCAGTACTTC.

This clonotype was observed at least ten times. The chain combines TRBV20-1 with TRBJ2-5; 10 bases align to TRBD1. V lost 0 bases and J lost 1; bases outside the gene matches: 2. This CDR3 is 15 amino acids long. Germline CDR1 reads DFQATT; CDR2 reads SNEGSKA (reference sequence). This CDR3 is CSARDRDRGQETQYF. The CDR3 DNA sequence: TGCAGTGCTAGAGATAGGGACAGGGGCCAAGAGACCCAGTACTTC.